What follows is one TCR beta chain and its context. Its antigen is not identified. Clones were read by immunoSEQ multiplex PCR, and TCRdb kept only the in-frame ones, dropping some. The sample shows 850,000 to 1,200,000 clones, approximately 68% of them seen only once. This sample was taken from a study of shared clonotypes between healthy human individuals. Study-wide results and limits: Tissue TCR repertoires likely differ from these blood-only repertoires.

Germline V gene lookup returns CDR1 SGHAT and CDR2 FQNNGV. The V and J ends lost 5 bases and 0 bases, in that order; junction bases with no gene match: 6. The CDR3 has 16 amino acids. Sequenced sample: memory CD4+ T cells sorted from blood. The subset denotes: CD45RA-negative fraction. The chain employs TRBV11-2 and TRBJ1-1; 10 bases map to TRBD1. The sequence derives from a man aged 18 to 30 in good health. The CDR3 nucleotides are TGTGCCAGCAGCCCGGGGACAGGGGTGATGAACACTGAAGCTTTCTTT. It codes for CASSPGTGVMNTEAFF.